The present T cell receptor (beta chain) was sequenced within a study of shared clonotypes between healthy human individuals. There were no recent acute infections or vaccinations among the donors, who were healthy HIV-negative adults. With unsorted samples, genomic DNA was obtained from tens of millions of PBMCs. The data were produced by immunoSEQ multiplex PCR, yet TCRdb's version contains in-frame clones alone and is incomplete. In the table there are 400,000 to 550,000 clones, around 79% of which are singletons. Germline CDR1 MNHGY, CDR2 SAAAGT. V lost 2 bases and J 0 bases, leaving 11 bases between the germline ends. The CDR3 has 16 amino acids.

This clonotype originated in a woman between 40 and 50 years old in good health. Some clones in this sample may be carry-over from other donors' samples. The chain recombines TRBV6-8 with TRBJ2-1; possibly TRBD2 for D (6 bases). The source material was PBMCs. The CDR3, as DNA: TGTGCCAGCAGTTACCCCCGGGGGAGCTCCTACAATGAGCAGTTCTTC. Its protein product is CASSYPRGSSYNEQFF.